A single sample gave rise to the 6 T cell receptor beta chains below, sequenced in a study of T cells in localized non-small cell lung cancer. Only in-frame clones appear in the TCRdb table, and some are missing; sequencing was by immunoSEQ multiplex PCR. The sample yields about 2,700 clones, 28% seen once. The specimen comprised lung tumor tissue, sampled before any cancer treatment. The source of these receptors is a man between 40 and 70 years old with stage II squamous cell lung carcinoma.

This clone was recorded only once. The chain carries TRBV25-1 and TRBJ1-1, with a tentative D call TRBD1 (6 bases). Deletions cut 4 bases from V and 8 bases from J, with 17 bases between. The germline V gene has CDR1 MGHDK and CDR2 SYGVNS. The CDR3 length is 14 residues. In nucleotides, the CDR3 is TGTGCCAGCAGTGCCCCCGTACAGGGAACGGAAGCTTTCTTT. Translated: CASSAPVQGTEAFF.

By share of the sample, this clone is medium-sized. The chain links TRBV11-3 to TRBJ2-1, with 7 bases identical to TRBD1. The CDR3 covers 14 residues. Germline CDR1 reads SGHNT; CDR2 reads YENEEA. With V trimmed by 4 bases and J by 3 bases, 3 bases remained unmatched. The CDR3 region has the DNA TGTGCCAGCAGCTCGACAGGGTACTACAATGAGCAGTTCTTC. Its translation is CASSSTGYYNEQFF.

J is TRBJ1-2 and V is TRBV28; possibly TRBD1 for D (6 bases). Germline V gene lookup returns CDR1 MDHEN and CDR2 SYDVKM. V shed 7 bases and J shed 4 bases, with 13 bases lying between them. This CDR3 comprises 13 residues. The CDR3 here is CASTQRGAYGYTF. Written as DNA, the CDR3 is TGTGCCAGCACTCAAAGGGGGGCCTATGGCTACACCTTC.

The chain joins TRBV10-2 to TRBJ1-6; D is ambiguous. Trimming removed 2 bases from V and 8 bases from J, with 4 bases in between. The V gene's germline CDR1 is WSHSY and CDR2 SAAADI. CDR3 length: 12 residues. The CDR3 spells CASSERDSPLHF. For the CDR3, the DNA is TGCGCCAGCAGTGAGAGGGATTCACCCCTCCACTTT.

The chain links TRBV7-4 to TRBJ2-7; 11 positions agree with TRBD2. The CDR3 loop spans 18 amino acids. V shed 5 bases and J 4 bases; nucleotides not matched to a gene: 16. From germline, CDR1 is SGHVT and CDR2 SQSDAQ. The CDR3 DNA is TGTGCCAGCAGCCACCTACAGGGCCCTGGGACTAGCGGATACGAGCAGTACTTC. It specifies CASSHLQGPGTSGYEQYF. The variable domain in full, completed from reference TRBV7-4 and TRBJ2-7, reads GAGVSQSPRYKVAKRGRDVALRCDSISGHVTLYWYRQTLGQGSEVLTYSQSDAQRDKSGRPSGRFSAERPERSVSTLKIQRTEQGDSAVYLCASSHLQGPGTSGYEQYFGPGTRLTVT.

This chain uses TRBV19 with TRBJ1-5; tentative D call: TRBD1 (6 bases). Trimming pared 8 bases from V and 10 bases from J, leaving 18 bases between. The germline V gene encodes CDR1 LNHDA and CDR2 SQIVND (reference sequence). This CDR3 spans 13 amino acids. The CDR3 nucleotides read TGTGCCAGTGGAACATACAGGGCTGATCCCCAGCATTTT. Translating gives CASGTYRADPQHF.